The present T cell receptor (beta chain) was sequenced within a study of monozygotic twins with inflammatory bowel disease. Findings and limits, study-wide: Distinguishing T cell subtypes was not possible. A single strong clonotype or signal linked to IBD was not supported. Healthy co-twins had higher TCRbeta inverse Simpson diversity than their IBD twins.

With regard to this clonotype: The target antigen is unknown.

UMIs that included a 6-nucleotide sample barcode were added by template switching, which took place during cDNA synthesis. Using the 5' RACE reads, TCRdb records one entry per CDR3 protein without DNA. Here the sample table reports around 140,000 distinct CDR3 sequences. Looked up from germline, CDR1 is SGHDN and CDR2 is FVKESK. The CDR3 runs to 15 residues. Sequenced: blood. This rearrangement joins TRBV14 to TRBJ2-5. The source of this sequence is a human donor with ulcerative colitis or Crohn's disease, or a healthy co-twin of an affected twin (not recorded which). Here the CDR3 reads CASSQERTLQETQYF.